This paragraph reports one T cell receptor (beta chain). Antigen unknown. PCR primers comprised 60 Vbeta and 13 Jbeta primers. As originally analysed: About 9.9 million of the roughly 77 million unique TCR beta chains counted in a later analysis were shared. Assay: immunoSEQ multiplex PCR; the TCRdb copy retains only in-frame clones and omits some. That table supplies the V and J calls and clone size; D and trimming were determined from the DNA. The data hold approximately 100,000 clones, with 79% observed a single time. The data belong to a study of cytomegalovirus exposure and HLA in healthy donors. Study-level findings and limits: Reported performance of the classifier showed diagnosis of cytomegalovirus status with high specificity and sensitivity.

This CDR3 comprises 15 residues. The germline V gene has CDR1 MNHEY and CDR2 SVGAGI. V gave up 5 bases and J gave up 3 bases, with 14 bases separating them. The receptor was derived from a female donor in good health and CMV-seropositive. The sample taken for sequencing was PBMCs. V gene TRBV6-5 combines with J gene TRBJ1-5; a possible D gene is TRBD1 (6 bases). This chain's CDR3 is CASSHKQGPNQPQHF. Written as DNA, the CDR3 is TGTGCCAGCAGTCACAAACAGGGTCCCAATCAGCCCCAGCATTTT.